This T cell receptor (beta chain) was obtained from a study of blood T cell repertoires in COVID-19. Original data processing: From reference gene primer amplification, estimates of nucleated cell counts were derived. Sequencing used immunoSEQ multiplex PCR; TCRdb keeps in-frame clones, though not all of them. That table furnishes V, J and clone size, whereas the DNA furnished D and trimming. The repertoire holds nearly 400,000 clones, with approximately 89% as singletons. This clone was observed a single time. The length of the CDR3 is 12 residues. Trimming removed 8 bases from V and 4 bases from J; junction bases left unmatched: 5. The germline V gene has CDR1 SGHDN and CDR2 FVKESK.

The chain has TRBV14 and TRBJ2-7; 7 bases are a match to TRBD2. Sequenced sample: PBMCs or T cells enriched from blood (not recorded which). The sequence was collected from a woman in her twenties or thirties who had recovered from COVID-19. The CDR3 reads CASRGRGYEQYF. The DNA of the CDR3 is TGTGCCAGCCGCGGGAGAGGGTACGAGCAGTACTTC.